What follows is one T cell receptor (beta chain) and its context. The antigen it binds to is not known. Base qualities were left out, and no much larger clone turns up one base away. CDR1 is given as SNHLY and CDR2 as FYNNEI, both from the germline V gene. The cysteine opens and the phenylalanine closes a CDR3 of 16 amino acids. The DNA shown is the 48-base CDR3, in frame from base 1. Deletion took 5 bases off V and 1 base off J, with a span of 17 bases between the germline ends. Collaborating institutions collected whole blood in K2EDTA tubes following their own protocols. Collaborator samples were shipped for TCRbeta analysis as frozen whole blood, isolated PBMCs, or DNA extracted from either sample type. TCRbeta CDR3 regions were amplified from genomic DNA using the immunoSEQ Assay, a bias-controlled multiplex PCR. For the original study's pipeline: Nucleated cell counts per sample were estimated from amplification of reference gene primers within the assay. To quantify the absolute abundance of each unique TCRbeta CDR3 rearrangement, sequence reads were collapsed and filtered. Productive Simpson clonality was computed per sample as the square root of Simpson's diversity index over productive rearrangements. In its TCRdb copy, this immuneACCESS table keeps in-frame sequences only and misses some clones. Where compared with another copy, unresolved V genes explain less than half of these, and the others have no known cause. Clone size and the V and J calls come from that table; the DNA yielded D and trimming. A total of over 50,000 clones appear in this sample, about 90% of them only once. About 6.8% of the sample is held by the ten biggest clonotypes.

The sample comes from a study of blood T cell repertoires in COVID-19 (dated by TCRdb to about 2020). Concerning the study at large: Collaborator samples came from the United States, Italy and Spain and covered acute and convalescent phases of COVID-19. The material from the prospective study consisted of cDNA or gDNA derived from T cells, B-cell-depleted T cells, or PBMCs. Subjects who had been exposed to COVID-19, were actively infected with it, or had recovered from it provided the deeply sampled blood TCRbeta repertoires that made up the dataset. A freely available public database, intended as a resource for researchers studying the immune response to SARS-CoV-2, is where the repertoires were released. Samples were obtained from the ongoing ImmuneRACE study (first 160 participants) and from 1,000 to 1,500 subjects provided by 6 global collaborators. The sample metadata nearly always contained a de-identified subject ID, COVID-19 status, age in years and sex. Where available, HLA class I and class II types were taken from metadata supplied by the sample provider and were not determined by assay-based typing. Study-wide conclusions, independent of this receptor: The quantity of clinical and demographic metadata differed by source and by participant and was supplied without curation.

The clonotype originates from a man in his sixties with acute or convalescent COVID-19. The sample comprised peripheral blood. Rearrangement joined TRBV2 to TRBJ1-2; the D region possibly corresponds to TRBD1 (6 bases align). The DNA sequence follows: TGTGCCAGCAGTTCGACGCGGGGGGCCGATAACTATGGCTACACCTTC. This is translated as CASSSTRGADNYGYTF.